These T cell receptor beta chains were read from a single sample in a study of T cells in Graves' hyperthyroidism and ophthalmopathy. TCRdb ran MiXCR on the multiplex PCR reads and lists one entry per CDR3 protein. The table includes hundreds of thousands of distinct CDR3 sequences, more than 45% detected once. The sequenced sample consisted of peripheral blood or thyroid tissue (not recorded which). The receptors come from a woman under 30 with Graves' hyperthyroidism. The CDR3 runs from the conserved cysteine through the conserved F or W.

j_gene: TRBJ1-2
v_gene: TRBV15
CDR3aa: CATSREGTGAYRYTF

j_gene: TRBJ1-6
v_gene: TRBV12-3/TRBV12-4
CDR3aa: CASSQDRGRTPLHF

j_gene: TRBJ1-5
v_gene: TRBV4-3
CDR3aa: CASSQEYQQYAAQPQHF

j_gene: TRBJ1-1
v_gene: TRBV7-8
CDR3aa: CASSLVQGSIEAFF

j_gene: TRBJ1-1
v_gene: TRBV6-5
CDR3aa: CASSYSAPPKNTEAFF

j_gene: TRBJ1-1
v_gene: TRBV20-1
CDR3aa: CSAQDGGLDTEAFF

j_gene: TRBJ1-1
v_gene: TRBV20-1
CDR3aa: CSARIWGQENEAFF

j_gene: TRBJ2-5
v_gene: TRBV20-1
CDR3aa: CSARGITGRETQYF

j_gene: TRBJ2-7
v_gene: TRBV20-1
CDR3aa: CSARPGDNSYEQYF

j_gene: TRBJ2-3
v_gene: TRBV15
CDR3aa: CATSRDRRSPVPDTQYF

j_gene: TRBJ2-7
v_gene: TRBV15
CDR3aa: CATSRNRGQSYEQYF

j_gene: TRBJ1-1
v_gene: TRBV28
CDR3aa: CASTPPITGVNTEAFF

j_gene: TRBJ2-5
v_gene: TRBV2
CDR3aa: CASSRLAGQETQYF

j_gene: TRBJ2-7
v_gene: TRBV7-9
CDR3aa: CASSQGGEGDSNEQYF

j_gene: TRBJ2-2
v_gene: TRBV29-1
CDR3aa: CSVEDLPGQRNTGELSW

j_gene: TRBJ2-5
v_gene: TRBV20-1
CDR3aa: CSARGGLAQETQYF

j_gene: TRBJ1-2
v_gene: TRBV15
CDR3aa: CATSSLGGSYGYTF

j_gene: TRBJ1-2
v_gene: TRBV24-1
CDR3aa: CATTRDTGSGYTF

j_gene: TRBJ1-5
v_gene: TRBV19
CDR3aa: CASSSLAWETNQPQHF

j_gene: TRBJ1-2
v_gene: TRBV5-1
CDR3aa: CASSLGGQRVPNYGYTF

j_gene: TRBJ1-4
v_gene: TRBV7-2
CDR3aa: CASSSGWTGEYEKLFF

j_gene: TRBJ2-5
v_gene: TRBV7-7
CDR3aa: CASSQDPRDSQETQYF

j_gene: TRBJ1-4
v_gene: TRBV9
CDR3aa: CASSFDSTNEKLFF

j_gene: TRBJ2-2
v_gene: TRBV20-1
CDR3aa: CSARKGLAGNTGELFF